This T cell receptor beta chain was profiled in a study of blood T cell repertoires in COVID-19. Study in general: Spain, Italy and the United States supplied samples that represented acute and convalescent COVID-19. From T cells, B-cell-depleted T cells, or PBMCs came the material, which was cDNA or gDNA.

V shed 5 bases, J shed 2 bases, and the junction held 1 base outside the gene matches. CDR1 and CDR2 from the germline V gene are SGHAT and FQNNGV. The CDR3 loop spans 15 amino acids. Authors' data handling: Reference gene primer amplification gave nucleated cell count estimates. This table comes from immunoSEQ multiplex PCR, and its TCRdb copy is limited to in-frame clones, with some not included. V and J calls and clone size are as listed in that table; D and trimming were resolved from the DNA. Altogether about 190,000 clones are present, roughly 89% being singletons, with the ten largest covering about 7%.

The sequence derives from a man between 35 and 55 years old with acute or convalescent COVID-19. This chain connects TRBV11-2 to TRBJ2-1; 12 bases are a match to TRBD2. The source material was peripheral blood. The CDR3 DNA reads TGTGCCAGCAGCCCTAGCGGGGGGGCCTACAATGAGCAGTTCTTC. It encodes CASSPSGGAYNEQFF.